This T cell receptor beta chain was documented in a study of naive and memory T cell subsets. Overall study results and limits: Especially in CD8 cells, naive repertoires contained a few larger clonotypes, possibly CD45RA-re-expressing memory cells. Over 90% of naive TCR sequences appeared only once after error correction, unlike memory subsets.

An equimolar mix of two oligonucleotides served as the beta constant-region primer for TRBC1 and TRBC2. Ligated cDNA was amplified by four rounds of PCR with nested alpha and beta constant-region primers and SP2. A 12-nucleotide UMI and the SP2 primer were added to the cDNA 3' end by oligonucleotide ligation. TCRdb reprocessed the UMI-ligation and nested PCR reads with MiXCR, giving one entry per CDR3 protein. The sample records over 100,000 distinct CDR3 sequences, more than 12% being singletons. As concerns this clonotype: Its antigen remains unidentified.

Separate alpha and beta amplification began at the second PCR step. The V end was cut by 4 bases, the J end by 12 bases, with 24 bases between. The germline gives CDR1 SNHLY, CDR2 FYNNEI. The CDR3 runs 15 residues. Sequenced sample: naive CD8+ T cells from blood. The clonotype comes from a human donor in good health. The rearrangement joins TRBV2 to TRBJ1-2; D unclear. The CDR3 protein is CASSGGYSRDTLHTF. DNA of the CDR3: TGTGCCAGCAGTGGAGGATACAGCCGAGACACCCTTCACACCTTC. The full variable domain, its missing parts supplied by reference TRBV2 and TRBJ1-2, is EPEVTQTPSHQVTQMGQEVILRCVPISNHLYFYWYRQILGQKVEFLVSFYNNEISEKSEIFDDQFSVERPDGSNFTLKIRSTKLEDSAMYFCASSGGYSRDTLHTFGSGTRLTVV.